This TCR beta chain was observed in a study of lung T cells in sarcoidosis with Löfgren's syndrome. Overall study context: Repertoire analyses centered on Löfgren's syndrome patients.

TCRdb passed the reads through MiXCR, listing each CDR3 protein once. This sample has approximately 20,000 distinct CDR3 sequences, with roughly a fifth found just once. Looked up from germline, CDR1 is SNHLY and CDR2 is FYNNEI. The CDR3 runs 15 residues. With 2 bases clipped from V and 3 bases from J, the junction kept 5 bases outside the gene matches. The chain employs TRBV2 and TRBJ2-3, with 7 bases identical to TRBD2. Sequencing was performed on CD4+ T cells from PBMCs. This clonotype was obtained from a human donor with sarcoidosis (Löfgren's syndrome or another form), or a control subject (not recorded which). The CDR3 nucleotides are TGTGCCAGCAGTGAACTGGGGGGGTTGACAGATACGCAGTATTTT. Amino acids: CASSELGGLTDTQYF.